Listed below are T cell receptor beta chains from one sample, sequenced in a study of blood T cells in healthy people across ages. A single record per CDR3 protein comes from TCRdb applying MiXCR to the 5' RACE reads. There are hundreds of thousands of distinct CDR3 sequences in the sample; less than 45% occur only once, and about 32% lies in the top ten. Sequencing input: blood. The source is a man aged 80 or over in good health. Both conserved end residues are part of each CDR3. D genes are given only for firm matches. The size entry is marked missing in some rows and otherwise reads once, few, many or a size class.

d_call j_call v_call cdr3_length clone_size cdr3_aa cdr3_nt
TRBD2 TRBJ2-5 TRBV12-3/TRBV12-4 14 . CASGGRGGYNEQYF TGTGCCAGCGGGGGGCGGGGGGGTTACAATGAGCAGTACTTC
. TRBJ2-1 TRBV5-5 14 . CASSTNRGGKGQFF TGTGCCAGCAGCACTAACAGGGGGGGTAAAGGGCAGTTCTTC
. TRBJ1-1 TRBV6-2/TRBV6-3 15 . CASSCGPGEEPEAFF TGTGCCAGCAGTTGCGGTCCAGGGGAGGAACCTGAAGCTTTCTTT
TRBD1 TRBJ2-7 TRBV13 14 . CARSPGTESHEQYF TGTGCCCGCAGCCCCGGGACAGAGTCCCACGAGCAGTACTTC
. TRBJ2-3 TRBV6-2/TRBV6-3 15 . CASRKLGGATDTQYF TGTGCCAGCAGAAAGCTTGGGGGGGCAACAGATACGCAGTATTTT
TRBD2 TRBJ2-3 TRBV18 18 . CASSPQKASGPSTDTQYF TGTGCCAGCTCACCACAAAAGGCTAGCGGGCCATCCACAGATACGCAGTATTTT
TRBD1 TRBJ2-1 TRBV29-1 13 few CSFYRGQGNEQFF TGCAGCTTCTACAGGGGGCAGGGGAATGAGCAGTTCTTC
. TRBJ2-7 TRBV20-1 15 . CSAPVTESSSYEQYF TGCAGTGCACCCGTGACAGAATCCAGCTCCTACGAGCAGTACTTC
. TRBJ2-1 TRBV4-1 16 . CASSQGKDSLLDEQFF TGCGCCAGCAGCCAAGGTAAAGACTCCCTTTTGGATGAGCAGTTCTTC
TRBD2 TRBJ2-7 TRBV27 16 . CASSLCGREIVHEQYF TGTGCCAGCAGTTTATGCGGGCGGGAGATAGTCCACGAGCAGTACTTC
. TRBJ2-7 TRBV13 13 few CASSFRLSYEQYF TGTGCCAGCAGCTTCAGACTCTCCTACGAGCAGTACTTC
TRBD2 TRBJ2-5 TRBV20-1 13 few CSATGTIGETQYF TGCAGTGCTACCGGGACTATAGGGGAGACCCAGTACTTC
. TRBJ1-5 TRBV20-1 15 . CSARTTGISNQPQHF TGCAGTGCTCGGACTACAGGTATTAGCAATCAGCCCCAGCATTTT
. TRBJ2-3 TRBV4-3 14 . CASSQDLNTDTQYF TGCGCCAGCAGCCAAGATCTCAACACAGATACGCAGTATTTT
. TRBJ1-5 TRBV25-1 15 once CASSAQGTGNQPQHF TGTGCCAGCAGTGCCCAAGGGACGGGCAATCAGCCCCAGCATTTT
. TRBJ2-1 TRBV6-5 14 . CASSYSPGVPEQFF TGTGCCAGCAGTTACAGCCCTGGGGTCCCTGAGCAGTTCTTC
TRBD2 TRBJ2-7 TRBV4-2 14 . CASSQPGGSYEQYF TGTGCCAGCAGCCAACCGGGGGGTTCCTACGAGCAGTACTTC
. TRBJ2-3 TRBV29-1 16 many CSVGVKQPRGLSTQYF TGCAGCGTCGGCGTCAAACAACCCCGGGGCTTGAGTACGCAGTATTTT
TRBD2 TRBJ2-7 TRBV20-1 11 . CTSGGTYEQYF TGCACCTCGGGGGGGACCTACGAGCAGTACTTC
TRBD2 TRBJ2-7 TRBV5-5 15 many CASSWGLAGGYEQYF TGTGCCAGCAGCTGGGGACTAGCGGGTGGCTACGAGCAGTACTTC
. TRBJ1-6 TRBV20-1 13 few CSARAISNSPLHF TGCAGTGCGAGGGCCATATCGAATTCACCCCTCCACTTT
TRBD1 TRBJ2-1 TRBV7-2 16 . CASSLSTGAAYNEQFF TGTGCCAGCAGCTTATCGACAGGGGCGGCCTACAATGAGCAGTTCTTC
. TRBJ2-7 TRBV6-1 14 . CASSGGVSYNEQYF TGTGCCAGCAGTGGGGGAGTCTCCTACAATGAGCAGTACTTC
TRBD2 TRBJ2-7 TRBV24-1 14 . CATSGTSLLGEQYF TGTGCCACCTCCGGGACTAGCCTCCTCGGCGAGCAGTACTTC
. TRBJ2-5 TRBV2 15 few CAILFSGAIQETQYF TGTGCCATCTTGTTCTCGGGGGCGATCCAAGAGACCCAGTACTTC
TRBD2 TRBJ2-7 TRBV7-2 18 many CASRRTSGGALRSYEQYF TGTGCCAGCAGACGGACTAGCGGGGGGGCACTCCGCTCCTACGAGCAGTACTTC
TRBD1 TRBJ1-4 TRBV25-1 15 few CASSGGQGRREKLFF TGTGCCAGCAGTGGCGGACAGGGACGTAGAGAAAAACTGTTTTTT
. TRBJ1-4 TRBV14 14 . CASSQHHNNEKLFF TGTGCCAGCAGCCAACACCATAATAATGAAAAACTGTTTTTT
TRBD2 TRBJ2-7 TRBV11-2 16 . CASSFSGGTSYNEQYF TGTGCCAGCAGCTTTAGCGGGGGTACCTCCTACAATGAGCAGTACTTC
. TRBJ2-7 TRBV10-3 15 . CAISESLALPHEQYF TGTGCCATCAGTGAGTCGTTAGCCCTTCCCCACGAGCAGTACTTC
. TRBJ2-3 TRBV15 14 . CATSLRTGTDTQYF TGTGCCACCAGCTTGCGGACAGGCACAGATACGCAGTATTTT
. TRBJ2-5 TRBV5-6 14 once CASVGERGQETQYF TGTGCCAGCGTGGGGGAGAGGGGACAAGAGACCCAGTACTTC
. TRBJ2-3 TRBV7-2 12 . CASSPERCPQYF TGTGCCAGCAGCCCGGAGAGGTGCCCGCAGTATTTT
. TRBJ1-1 TRBV21-1 16 few CANNSTRRSMNTEAFF TGTGCCAACAATAGTACTCGACGGTCCATGAACACTGAAGCTTTCTTT
. TRBJ1-1 TRBV7-2 15 . CASTDPGRTNTEAFF TGTGCCAGCACCGACCCGGGACGAACTAACACTGAAGCTTTCTTT
TRBD2 TRBJ2-1 TRBV12-3/TRBV12-4 17 few CASSRSQGASGSNEQFF TGTGCCAGCAGCCGCTCACAGGGAGCTAGCGGGAGCAATGAGCAGTTCTTC
. TRBJ2-6 TRBV29-1 15 . CSVALRISGANVLTF TGCAGCGTTGCCCTTCGGATATCTGGGGCCAACGTCCTGACTTTC
. TRBJ2-4 TRBV20-1 14 . CSARVSSVKNIQYF TGCAGTGCTAGAGTGTCTAGCGTCAAAAACATTCAGTACTTC
. TRBJ1-2 TRBV28 13 . CASDLGRDYGYTF TGTGCCAGCGATCTGGGACGGGACTATGGCTACACCTTC
. TRBJ2-5 TRBV28 13 . CASSRTSLGTQYF TGTGCCAGCAGCCGGACATCCCTCGGGACCCAGTACTTC
. TRBJ2-1 TRBV6-5 13 . CASSSGDTHEQFF TGTGCCAGCAGTTCGGGGGACACCCATGAGCAGTTCTTC
TRBD2 TRBJ2-3 TRBV7-9 15 many CASSYGLASTDTQYF TGTGCCAGCAGCTACGGACTAGCGAGCACAGATACGCAGTATTTT
. TRBJ1-2 TRBV4-3 13 . CASSQAPMSGYTF TGCGCCAGCAGCCAAGCACCCATGTCTGGCTACACCTTC
TRBD2 TRBJ2-1 TRBV28 17 . CASSLHGLAGGYNEQFF TGTGCCAGCAGTTTACACGGACTAGCGGGAGGTTACAATGAGCAGTTCTTC
. TRBJ2-6 TRBV14 20 many CASSQEVFRGASSGANVLTF TGTGCCAGCAGCCAAGAGGTTTTCAGGGGCGCGAGCTCTGGGGCCAACGTCCTGACTTTC
. TRBJ2-7 TRBV15 14 . CATSRVGGPYEQYF TGTGCCACCAGCAGAGTCGGGGGACCCTACGAGCAGTACTTC
. TRBJ1-5 TRBV28 14 . CASSFLQGPQPQHF TGTGCCAGCAGTTTCCTTCAGGGGCCTCAGCCCCAGCATTTT
. TRBJ2-1 TRBV5-1 11 . CASSLYDEQFF TGCGCCAGCAGTTTATACGATGAGCAGTTCTTC